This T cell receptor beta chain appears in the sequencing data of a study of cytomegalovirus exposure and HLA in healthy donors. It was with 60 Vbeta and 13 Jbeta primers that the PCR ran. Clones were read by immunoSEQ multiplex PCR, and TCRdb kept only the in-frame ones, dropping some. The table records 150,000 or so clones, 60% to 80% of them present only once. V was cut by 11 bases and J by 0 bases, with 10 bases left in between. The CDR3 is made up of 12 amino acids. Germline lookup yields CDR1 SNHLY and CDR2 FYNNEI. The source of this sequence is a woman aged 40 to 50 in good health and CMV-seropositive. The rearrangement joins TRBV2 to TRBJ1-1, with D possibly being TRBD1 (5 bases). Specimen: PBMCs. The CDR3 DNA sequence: TGTGCCGGCCAGGGTTTGAACACTGAAGCTTTCTTT. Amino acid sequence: CAGQGLNTEAFF.